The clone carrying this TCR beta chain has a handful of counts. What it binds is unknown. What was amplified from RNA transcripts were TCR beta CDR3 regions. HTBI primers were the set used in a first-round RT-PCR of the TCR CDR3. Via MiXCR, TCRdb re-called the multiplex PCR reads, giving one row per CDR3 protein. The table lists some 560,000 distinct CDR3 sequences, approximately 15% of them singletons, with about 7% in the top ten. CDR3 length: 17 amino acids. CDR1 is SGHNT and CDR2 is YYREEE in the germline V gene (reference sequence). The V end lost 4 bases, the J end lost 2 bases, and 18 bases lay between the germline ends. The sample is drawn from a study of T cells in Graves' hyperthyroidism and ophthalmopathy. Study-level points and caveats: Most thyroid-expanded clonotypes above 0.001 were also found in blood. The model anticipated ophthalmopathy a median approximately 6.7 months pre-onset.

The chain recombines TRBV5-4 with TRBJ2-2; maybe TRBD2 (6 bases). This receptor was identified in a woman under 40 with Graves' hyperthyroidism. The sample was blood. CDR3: CASSRGAGTPNTGELFF. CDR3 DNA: TGTGCCAGCAGCCGGGGAGCCGGGACTCCAAACACCGGGGAGCTGTTTTTT.